This TCR beta chain came from a study of OX40 agonist ivuxolimab in advanced cancers. About the study: In this cohort, patients received ivuxolimab, an agonistic anti-OX40 (CD134) antibody. The study's findings and limits: Low clonal expansion, among the lowest seen, marked partial responders at 0.1-3.0 mg/kg.

Germline V gene data show CDR1 as MNHEY and CDR2 as SMNVEV (reference sequence). V lost 0 bases, J lost 3 bases, and 5 bases lay in between. The CDR3 length is 13 residues. As concerns this clone: Its antigen is undetermined.

Data came from immunoSEQ multiplex PCR; TCRdb stores just in-frame clones and leaves some out. The table lists tens of thousands of clones, roughly 84% of them singletons. This TCR was sampled from an adult with an advanced solid tumor such as melanoma, head and neck, liver or kidney cancer. The source material was CD4+ or CD8+ T cells sorted from blood, sampled in a trial of the OX40 agonist ivuxolimab. The chain employs TRBV27 and TRBJ1-1; D remains unclear. The CDR3 sequence: CASSLSKDTEAFF. CDR3 DNA sequence: TGTGCCAGCAGTTTATCCAAGGACACTGAAGCTTTCTTT.